Below are 11 T cell receptor beta chains sequenced from a single sample in a study of shared clonotypes between healthy human individuals. CD45RO-negative, CCR7-positively selected cells formed the naive CD8 fraction, excluding terminally differentiated effector memory CD45RA+ cells. Using immunoSEQ multiplex PCR, the repertoire was profiled, and TCRdb retains in-frame clones only, with some absent. The table has about 2.1 million clones, under 95% seen once. Sequencing input: naive CD8+ T cells from PBMCs. The receptor source for this set is a man between 18 and 29 years old in good health. Some clones in this sample may be carry-over from other donors' samples.

V is TRBV27 and J is TRBJ1-4; D not resolved. The CDR3 spans 12 residues. V lost 4 bases and J lost 3, with 3 bases in between. In germline, CDR1 is MNHEY, CDR2 SMNVEV (reference sequence). CDR3 residues: CASSSSNEKLFF. The CDR3 DNA is TGTGCCAGCAGTTCGTCTAATGAAAAACTGTTTTTT.

This clone showed up just once. This chain joins TRBV28 and TRBJ2-2; perhaps TRBD2 as D (5 bases). CDR3 size: 15 residues. The V gene lost 6 bases and the J gene lost 0 bases, with 11 bases spanning the gap. The germline CDR1 and CDR2 sequences are MDHEN and SYDVKM. CDR3 bases: TGTGCCAGCAGAACTAGGCTTACGAACACCGGGGAGCTGTTTTTT. This translates into CASRTRLTNTGELFF.

The genes are TRBV10-3 and TRBJ2-3, with 9 bases lining up with TRBD1. Germline CDR1 reads ENHRY; CDR2 reads SYGVKD. The J segment lost 5 bases and the V segment lost 9 bases, leaving 12 bases of the junction unmatched. This CDR3 comprises 15 residues. CDR3 loop: CAIQGGTGLRDTQYF. In DNA form, the CDR3 reads TGTGCCATTCAGGGGGGGACAGGGTTACGAGATACGCAGTATTTT.

On this clone itself: Different DNA sequences within this sample yield the same CDR3. The chain recombines TRBV4-1 with TRBJ2-7; D possibly matches TRBD1 or TRBD2 (5 bases each). Germline V gene data show CDR1 as MGHRA and CDR2 as YSYEKL. The V and J ends lost 0 bases and 0 bases respectively, with 12 bases between them. The CDR3 sequence is 16 residues long. The CDR3 is CASSQELAGTSYEQYF. In nucleotides, the CDR3 is TGCGCCAGCAGCCAAGAACTGGCCGGGACCTCCTACGAGCAGTACTTC.

The chain carries TRBV7-9 and TRBJ2-5; D is possibly TRBD2 (6 bases). Germline V CDR1 and CDR2: SEHNR, FQNEAQ (reference sequence). V was clipped by 6 bases and J by 7 bases, with 18 bases between them. This CDR3 region has 14 residues. The CDR3 protein is CASSLSTAGGTQYF. The CDR3 nucleotides are TGTGCCAGCAGTCTCTCCACGGCCGGGGGGACCCAGTACTTC. Looking up the rest from reference TRBV7-9 and TRBJ2-5 gives the full variable domain: DTGVSQNPRHKITKRGQNVTFRCDPISEHNRLYWYRQTLGQGPEFLTYFQNEAQLEKSRLLSDRFSAERPKGSFSTLEIQRTEQGDSAMYLCASSLSTAGGTQYFGPGTRLLVL.

J is TRBJ1-5 and V is TRBV7-8; D gene ambiguous. Trimming left V 1 base short and J 0 bases short, with 19 bases between. CDR3 length: 19 residues. CDR1 SGHVS and CDR2 FQNEAQ come from the germline V gene. CDR3: CASSLDSSRTDNSNQPQHF. In nucleotides, the CDR3 is TGTGCCAGCAGCTTAGATAGTTCAAGGACGGATAATAGCAATCAGCCCCAGCATTTT.

This chain uses TRBV27 with TRBJ2-7, with a possible D match to TRBD1 (5 bases). CDR3 length: 13 residues. Germline values: CDR1 MNHEY, CDR2 SMNVEV (reference sequence). Trimming shortened V by 3 bases and J by 5 bases, and 11 bases separated the two germline ends. CDR3 residues: CASSFTGKNEQYF. In nucleotides, the CDR3 is TGTGCCAGCAGTTTCACAGGAAAAAACGAGCAGTACTTC.

The gene calls are TRBV7-8 and TRBJ1-2; 7 bases line up with TRBD1. CDR3 size: 18 residues. Germline assignment: CDR1 SGHVS and CDR2 FQNEAQ. V dropped 5 bases and J dropped 7; count of bases not matched to a gene: 22. The CDR3 loop reads CASSEYPGTAPRVSGYTF. CDR3 DNA sequence: TGTGCCAGCAGCGAGTATCCCGGGACAGCGCCCAGGGTATCTGGCTACACCTTC.

The chain couples TRBV4-1 to TRBJ2-1, with 11 positions matching TRBD2. Unmatched junction bases numbered 7, after V lost 1 base and J lost 2 bases. Germline V CDR1 and CDR2: MGHRA, YSYEKL. This CDR3 comprises 18 residues. CDR3 sequence (DNA): TGCGCCAGCAGCCAAGTGGCTAGCGGGAGGAGCGCCTACAATGAGCAGTTCTTC. This sequence encodes CASSQVASGRSAYNEQFF.

The rearrangement uses TRBV6-1 and TRBJ1-5; D is unresolved. The CDR3 sequence is 16 residues long. The V end was cut by 2 bases, the J end by 5 bases, with 16 bases between. Germline values: CDR1 MNHNS, CDR2 SASEGT. The CDR3 region is CASSEQRFGLYQPQHF. In nucleotides, the CDR3 is TGTGCCAGCAGTGAACAACGGTTCGGGTTATATCAGCCCCAGCATTTT.

The chain joins TRBV4-2 to TRBJ2-2; 10 bases are shared with TRBD2. Germline lookup yields CDR1 LGHNA and CDR2 YNFKEQ. The CDR3 covers 16 residues. The V segment lost 1 base and the J segment 6 bases; nucleotides outside the gene matches: 5. The CDR3 region has the DNA TGTGCCAGCAGCCAAGGGCCGGGACTAGCGTCCGGGGAGCTGTTTTTT. It specifies CASSQGPGLASGELFF.